These 15 T cell receptor beta chains share one sample of origin, sequenced in a study of early T cells in non-severe SARS-CoV-2 infection (dated by TCRdb to the early 2020s). Library creation used 5' RACE. Data came from a NextSeq 500. Clones were called with MiXCR by TCRdb after fastp trimmed the public reads at Q25, and only in-frame beta chains were retained. Every entry covers one CDR3 protein and lists the most common genes and DNA from its rows. A total of approximately 70,000 distinct CDR3 sequences appear in this sample, around an eighth of them only once. Approximately 2.6% of the sample is taken by the ten largest. Sequencing used whole blood, obtained at baseline. The receptors derive from an adult who was a healthcare worker with PCR-confirmed SARS-CoV-2 infection or an uninfected control (not recorded which).

V is TRBV28 and J is TRBJ2-7; D may be TRBD1 or TRBD2 (5 bases each). Trimming removed 6 bases from V and 5 bases from J, with 17 bases in between. The CDR3 totals 14 residues. Germline CDR1 and CDR2: MDHEN and SYDVKM. The CDR3 spells CASSTPGRRNEQYF. In nucleotides, the CDR3 is TGTGCCAGCAGCACGCCAGGGCGGAGGAACGAGCAGTACTTC.

The chain links TRBV10-2 to TRBJ1-5, with a tentative D call TRBD1 (5 bases). The germline V gene has CDR1 WSHSY and CDR2 SAAADI. This CDR3 region has 16 residues. V gave up 0 bases and J gave up 1 base, with 10 bases separating them. The CDR3 is CASSESGGTSNQPQHF. In DNA, the CDR3 is TGCGCCAGCAGTGAGTCTGGGGGGACGAGCAATCAGCCCCAGCATTTT.

In this sample, this clonotype turned up many times. J is TRBJ1-2 and V is TRBV7-9, with TRBD1 matching over 12 bases. The CDR3 spans 18 residues. Germline trimming cut 4 bases from V and 8 bases from J; bases unmatched to any gene: 17. The germline V gene has CDR1 SEHNR and CDR2 FQNEAQ (reference sequence). As DNA, the CDR3 is TGTGCCAGCAGCTCCCAAGGGACAGGGGGCGGAAGTGTGGAAGGCTACACCTTC. Translated: CASSSQGTGGGSVEGYTF. Looking up the rest from reference TRBV7-9 and TRBJ1-2 gives the full variable domain: DTGVSQNPRHKITKRGQNVTFRCDPISEHNRLYWYRQTLGQGPEFLTYFQNEAQLEKSRLLSDRFSAERPKGSFSTLEIQRTEQGDSAMYLCASSSQGTGGGSVEGYTFGSGTRLTVV.

This chain joins TRBV6-6 and TRBJ1-4; D is unresolved. V shed 2 bases and J shed 8 bases, with 15 bases lying between them. Per germline, CDR1 MNHNY and CDR2 SVGAGI (reference sequence). This CDR3 is 15 amino acids long. This CDR3 reads CASSYPASLGEKLFF. Here the CDR3 DNA reads TGTGCCAGCAGTTACCCAGCCAGCCTCGGAGAAAAACTGTTTTTT.

This chain uses TRBV6-6 with TRBJ2-5; D unclear. The CDR3 spans 15 residues. The V end was cut by 7 bases, the J end by 2 bases, with 17 bases between. Germline loops: CDR1 MNHNY, CDR2 SVGAGI (reference sequence). As DNA, the CDR3 is TGTGCCAGCACCGAGAACGGGCTAGGGCAAGAGACCCAGTACTTC. Its protein product is CASTENGLGQETQYF.

At least ten counts were recorded for this clonotype. V gene TRBV7-9 combines with J gene TRBJ1-1, with D unresolved. The CDR3 contains 12 residues. Trimming removed 6 bases at V and 1 base at J, with 6 bases between. The germline V gene encodes CDR1 SEHNR and CDR2 FQNEAQ (reference sequence). The chain's CDR3 is CASRPENTEAFF. In DNA form, the CDR3 reads TGTGCCAGCAGACCGGAGAACACTGAAGCTTTCTTT.

The chain is built from TRBV28 and TRBJ1-1; D might be TRBD1 (6 bases). Germline V gene data show CDR1 as MDHEN and CDR2 as SYDVKM. V lost 2 bases and J lost 0, with 13 bases in between. The CDR3 length is 16 residues. CDR3 nucleotides: TGTGCCAGCAGTTTAAATCCAGGGGCGGTGAACACTGAAGCTTTCTTT. This codes for CASSLNPGAVNTEAFF.

The V call is TRBV7-2, the J call TRBJ2-3; 11 bases are a match to TRBD2. Germline V lookup: CDR1 SGHTA, CDR2 FQGNSA. Trimming cost V 2 bases and J 6 bases; bases outside gene matches: 7. There are 16 residues in the CDR3. For the CDR3, the DNA is TGTGCCAGCAGCTTACGGCTAGCGGGGGGTTTGGATACGCAGTATTTT. Protein sequence: CASSLRLAGGLDTQYF.

This clonotype was observed a few times. V gene TRBV28 combines with J gene TRBJ2-2; no reliable D call. The CDR3 is 13 residues long. Per the germline V gene, CDR1 is MDHEN and CDR2 is SYDVKM. V was cut by 10 bases and J by 2 bases, with 11 bases left in between. The CDR3 spells CATPDQNTGELFF. DNA of the CDR3: TGTGCCACTCCGGATCAAAACACCGGGGAGCTGTTTTTT.

This clonotype appeared a few times. The V call is TRBV18, the J call TRBJ1-1; no firm D call. With 2 bases removed from V and 3 bases from J, the gap between germline ends came to 13 bases. From germline, CDR1 is KGHSH and CDR2 LQKENI. The CDR3 has 15 residues. CDR3 loop: CASSPGQAVYTEAFF. The CDR3 DNA follows: TGTGCCAGCTCACCAGGGCAGGCAGTTTACACTGAAGCTTTCTTT. Variable domain in full (rest from reference TRBV18 and TRBJ1-1): NAGVMQNPRHLVRRRGQEARLRCSPMKGHSHVYWYRQLPEEGLKFMVYLQKENIIDESGMPKERFSAEFPKEGPSILRIQQVVRGDSAAYFCASSPGQAVYTEAFFGQGTRLTVV.

The V call is TRBV9, the J call TRBJ1-6; no definite D call. The germline CDR1 and CDR2 sequences are SGDLS and YYNGEE. CDR3 length: 15 amino acids. V was cut by 2 bases and J by 4 bases, with 10 bases left in between. CDR3 protein: CASSVGQAYNSPLHF. In DNA form, the CDR3 reads TGTGCCAGCAGCGTGGGCCAGGCATATAATTCACCCCTCCACTTT. The full variable domain, with the rest looked up from reference TRBV9 and TRBJ1-6, is DSGVTQTPKHLITATGQRVTLRCSPRSGDLSVYWYQQSLDQGLQFLIQYYNGEERAKGNILERFSAQQFPDLHSELNLSSLELGDSALYFCASSVGQAYNSPLHFGNGTRLTVT.

In its sample, this clonotype was seen many times. This chain links TRBV6-5 with TRBJ2-1, with 11 bases identical to TRBD2. Germline V gene sequence: CDR1 MNHEY, CDR2 SVGAGI. The CDR3 runs 17 residues. The ends lost 2 bases at V and 4 bases at J; junction bases unmatched: 7. As DNA, the CDR3 is TGTGCCAGCAGTTACCCCATAGCGGGGGGGCCTTACAATGAGCAGTTCTTC. This codes for CASSYPIAGGPYNEQFF.

The V gene is TRBV28, the J gene TRBJ2-7; possibly TRBD1 or TRBD2 for D (5 bases each). The germline V and J ends were trimmed by 6 bases and 7 bases, with 19 bases remaining between them. CDR1 MDHEN and CDR2 SYDVKM come from the germline V gene. The length of the CDR3 is 14 residues. CDR3: CASSRMGPLGEQYF. The CDR3 nucleotides read TGTGCCAGCAGCCGCATGGGACCCCTCGGGGAGCAGTACTTC. The full variable domain, its missing parts supplied by reference TRBV28 and TRBJ2-7, is DVKVTQSSRYLVKRTGEKVFLECVQDMDHENMFWYRQDPGLGLRLIYFSYDVKMKEKGDIPEGYSVSREKKERFSLILESASTNQTSMYLCASSRMGPLGEQYFGPGTRLTVT.

The rearrangement joins TRBV20-1 to TRBJ2-3; 9 nucleotides align to TRBD2. This CDR3 spans 15 amino acids. The ends lost 4 bases at V and 4 bases at J; junction bases unmatched: 9. Germline V lookup: CDR1 DFQATT, CDR2 SNEGSKA (reference sequence). This CDR3 reads CSANPSGAKADTQYF. DNA for the CDR3: TGCAGTGCTAACCCTAGCGGGGCTAAGGCAGATACGCAGTATTTT.

This clonotype was counted at least ten times. This rearrangement joins TRBV27 to TRBJ2-2; D not resolved. The CDR3 covers 12 residues. Germline V gene sequence: CDR1 MNHEY, CDR2 SMNVEV (reference sequence). V was cut by 8 bases and J by 2 bases, with 6 bases left in between. The CDR3 DNA is TGTGCCAGCTCCTTTAACACCGGGGAGCTGTTTTTT. Translated: CASSFNTGELFF.